The 16 T cell receptor beta chains below all came from one sample that was sequenced in a study of blood T cell repertoires in COVID-19. Some clones are missing from TCRdb's copy, which holds only in-frame ones; the method was immunoSEQ multiplex PCR. Of over 200,000 clones listed, 85% to 90% are singletons. Sequenced input: peripheral blood. These receptors came from a man at least 80 years old with acute or convalescent COVID-19.

This clone was seen more than once but under ten times. The chain joins TRBV5-6 to TRBJ2-7; no clear D gene. The V and J ends lost 1 base and 2 bases respectively, with 10 bases between them. The CDR3 runs to 14 residues. The germline CDR1 and CDR2 sequences are SGHDT and YYEEEE. DNA for the CDR3: TGTGCCAGCAGCTTGACGGGTAGAGCCTACGAGCAGTACGTC. The encoded protein is CASSLTGRAYEQYV.

The genes are TRBV10-2 and TRBJ2-7; 7 bases fit TRBD1. The CDR3 length is 13 residues. The germline gives CDR1 WSHSY, CDR2 SAAADI. V was pared by 3 bases and J by 2 bases, with 1 base of the junction left unmatched. The CDR3 protein is CASSEGTAYEQYV. CDR3 nucleotides: TGCGCCAGCAGTGAAGGGACAGCCTACGAGCAGTACGTC.

In its sample, this clone was seen a few times. The rearrangement uses TRBV2 and TRBJ1-5; 10 positions agree with TRBD1. The CDR3 has 16 residues. Losses at the gene ends were 6 bases for V and 6 bases for J; bases not matched to a gene: 11. CDR1 SNHLY and CDR2 FYNNEI come from the germline V gene. Here the CDR3 reads CASSPPTGGAGQPQHF. Written as DNA, the CDR3 is TGTGCCAGCAGCCCTCCGACAGGGGGCGCGGGTCAGCCCCAGCATTTT.

This clone has a single count. The rearrangement joins TRBV7-9 to TRBJ1-1, with D possibly TRBD1 on 6 matching bases. The CDR3 covers 13 residues. V was trimmed by 5 bases and J by 1 base, leaving 8 bases between them. Germline loops: CDR1 SEHNR, CDR2 FQNEAQ (reference sequence). The CDR3 spells CASSQTGNTEAFF. The CDR3 coding sequence is TGTGCCAGCAGCCAGACAGGGAACACTGAAGCTTTCTTT.

The rearrangement uses TRBV6-6 and TRBJ1-5, with 8 nucleotides matching TRBD1. The V and J ends lost 6 bases and 3 bases, in that order; junction bases with no gene match: 7. This CDR3 is 15 amino acids long. The V gene's germline CDR1 is MNHNY and CDR2 SVGAGI (reference sequence). Here the CDR3 DNA reads TGTGCCAGCAGGAAACGGGACAGGCCCAATCAGCCCCAGCATTTT. It specifies CASRKRDRPNQPQHF.

This rearrangement joins TRBV6-5 to TRBJ1-1; the match to TRBD1 covers 10 bases. There are 13 residues in the CDR3. V was clipped by 4 bases and J by 4 bases; unmatched bases: 0. Germline loops: CDR1 MNHEY, CDR2 SVGAGI. The CDR3 spells CASSWTGGTEAFF. Written as DNA, the CDR3 is TGTGCCAGCAGTTGGACAGGGGGCACTGAAGCTTTCTTT.

The CDR3 loop is CASSSPGTSNYGYTF. The CDR3 DNA sequence: TGTGCCAGCAGTTCGCCAGGTACCTCTAACTATGGCTACACCTTC. V usage is TRBV6-5 and J usage is TRBJ1-2, with no clear D. Germline V gives CDR1 MNHEY, CDR2 SVGAGI. Between the trimmed V and J ends, which lost 4 bases and 0 bases, there was a span of 12 bases. The CDR3 runs to 15 residues.

The chain couples TRBV7-3 to TRBJ2-1; TRBD2 agrees at 8 bases. V was pared by 5 bases and J by 4 bases, with 7 bases of the junction left unmatched. The CDR3 spans 15 residues. CDR1 SGHTA and CDR2 FQGTGA come from the germline V gene. Here the CDR3 reads CASSPSRGGYNEQFF. The CDR3 DNA sequence: TGTGCCAGCAGCCCCAGCCGGGGGGGGTACAATGAGCAGTTCTTC.

The chain couples TRBV14 to TRBJ2-7, with D possibly being TRBD2 (5 bases). CDR3 length: 14 amino acids. The germline CDR1 and CDR2 sequences are SGHDN and FVKESK. The V end was cut by 2 bases, the J end by 3 bases, with 11 bases between. CDR3 protein: CASSQRLAGYEQYF. For the CDR3, the DNA is TGTGCCAGCAGCCAACGGCTAGCAGGCTACGAGCAGTACTTC.

The gene calls are TRBV6-5 and TRBJ2-1, with D perhaps TRBD2 (6 bases). Between the trimmed V and J ends, which lost 7 bases and 7 bases, there was a span of 14 bases. The CDR3 runs to 13 residues. The germline V gene encodes CDR1 MNHEY and CDR2 SVGAGI. This CDR3 is CASTQRALNEQFF. DNA of the CDR3: TGTGCCAGCACTCAGCGGGCCTTAAATGAGCAGTTCTTC.

The chain couples TRBV6-6 to TRBJ2-7; 7 bases map to TRBD1. The CDR3 is made up of 14 amino acids. Germline CDR1 is MNHNY and CDR2 is SVGAGI (reference sequence). V lost 4 bases and J lost 4; bases outside the gene matches: 7. The CDR3 DNA reads as TGTGCCAGCAGTTCCCGACAGGGTTGGTACGAGCAGTACTTC. This codes for CASSSRQGWYEQYF.

This clone was detected once. The chain couples TRBV18 to TRBJ1-1, with a tentative D call TRBD1 (6 bases). Trimming cost V 6 bases and J 5 bases, with 13 bases left between them. Germline CDR1 KGHSH, CDR2 LQKENI. This CDR3 contains 13 residues. CDR3 protein: CASSTGMGTEAFF. The CDR3 DNA reads as TGTGCCAGCTCCACAGGGATGGGGACTGAAGCTTTCTTT.

The V and J genes are TRBV6-6 and TRBJ2-7; 8 bases map to TRBD1. The CDR3 consists of 13 residues. From germline, CDR1 is MNHNY and CDR2 SVGAGI (reference sequence). With 6 bases clipped from V and 4 bases from J, the junction kept 5 bases outside the gene matches. CDR3 nucleotide sequence: TGTGCCAGCAGCCGAGGACAGGGTTACGAGCAGTACTTC. As protein: CASSRGQGYEQYF.

The V gene is TRBV4-3, the J gene TRBJ1-2; tentative D call: TRBD1 (6 bases). Between the trimmed V and J ends, which lost 0 bases and 4 bases, there was a span of 15 bases. The germline CDR1 and CDR2 sequences are LGHNA and YSLEER. The CDR3 has 16 residues. Written as DNA, the CDR3 is TGCGCCAGCAGCCAAGATTCGCAGGGGCGGGCCTATGGCTACACCTTC. This translates into CASSQDSQGRAYGYTF.

The chain links TRBV28 to TRBJ1-6; the D is unclear. The V end was cut by 1 base, the J end by 5 bases, with 9 bases between. The CDR3 totals 15 residues. Germline CDR1 MDHEN, CDR2 SYDVKM. CDR3 in DNA: TGTGCCAGCAGTTTATTTTCCGGGGATAATTCACCCCTCCACTTT. It is translated as CASSLFSGDNSPLHF.

The CDR3 spells CATSDARPGGADTQYF. The CDR3 coding sequence is TGTGCCACCAGTGATGCCCGGCCAGGGGGAGCAGATACGCAGTATTTT. V and J are TRBV24-1 and TRBJ2-3, with TRBD1 identical over 7 bases. Trimming took 3 bases from V and 4 from J; bases not matched to a gene: 9. Germline lookup yields CDR1 KGHDR and CDR2 SFDVKD. The length of the CDR3 is 16 residues.